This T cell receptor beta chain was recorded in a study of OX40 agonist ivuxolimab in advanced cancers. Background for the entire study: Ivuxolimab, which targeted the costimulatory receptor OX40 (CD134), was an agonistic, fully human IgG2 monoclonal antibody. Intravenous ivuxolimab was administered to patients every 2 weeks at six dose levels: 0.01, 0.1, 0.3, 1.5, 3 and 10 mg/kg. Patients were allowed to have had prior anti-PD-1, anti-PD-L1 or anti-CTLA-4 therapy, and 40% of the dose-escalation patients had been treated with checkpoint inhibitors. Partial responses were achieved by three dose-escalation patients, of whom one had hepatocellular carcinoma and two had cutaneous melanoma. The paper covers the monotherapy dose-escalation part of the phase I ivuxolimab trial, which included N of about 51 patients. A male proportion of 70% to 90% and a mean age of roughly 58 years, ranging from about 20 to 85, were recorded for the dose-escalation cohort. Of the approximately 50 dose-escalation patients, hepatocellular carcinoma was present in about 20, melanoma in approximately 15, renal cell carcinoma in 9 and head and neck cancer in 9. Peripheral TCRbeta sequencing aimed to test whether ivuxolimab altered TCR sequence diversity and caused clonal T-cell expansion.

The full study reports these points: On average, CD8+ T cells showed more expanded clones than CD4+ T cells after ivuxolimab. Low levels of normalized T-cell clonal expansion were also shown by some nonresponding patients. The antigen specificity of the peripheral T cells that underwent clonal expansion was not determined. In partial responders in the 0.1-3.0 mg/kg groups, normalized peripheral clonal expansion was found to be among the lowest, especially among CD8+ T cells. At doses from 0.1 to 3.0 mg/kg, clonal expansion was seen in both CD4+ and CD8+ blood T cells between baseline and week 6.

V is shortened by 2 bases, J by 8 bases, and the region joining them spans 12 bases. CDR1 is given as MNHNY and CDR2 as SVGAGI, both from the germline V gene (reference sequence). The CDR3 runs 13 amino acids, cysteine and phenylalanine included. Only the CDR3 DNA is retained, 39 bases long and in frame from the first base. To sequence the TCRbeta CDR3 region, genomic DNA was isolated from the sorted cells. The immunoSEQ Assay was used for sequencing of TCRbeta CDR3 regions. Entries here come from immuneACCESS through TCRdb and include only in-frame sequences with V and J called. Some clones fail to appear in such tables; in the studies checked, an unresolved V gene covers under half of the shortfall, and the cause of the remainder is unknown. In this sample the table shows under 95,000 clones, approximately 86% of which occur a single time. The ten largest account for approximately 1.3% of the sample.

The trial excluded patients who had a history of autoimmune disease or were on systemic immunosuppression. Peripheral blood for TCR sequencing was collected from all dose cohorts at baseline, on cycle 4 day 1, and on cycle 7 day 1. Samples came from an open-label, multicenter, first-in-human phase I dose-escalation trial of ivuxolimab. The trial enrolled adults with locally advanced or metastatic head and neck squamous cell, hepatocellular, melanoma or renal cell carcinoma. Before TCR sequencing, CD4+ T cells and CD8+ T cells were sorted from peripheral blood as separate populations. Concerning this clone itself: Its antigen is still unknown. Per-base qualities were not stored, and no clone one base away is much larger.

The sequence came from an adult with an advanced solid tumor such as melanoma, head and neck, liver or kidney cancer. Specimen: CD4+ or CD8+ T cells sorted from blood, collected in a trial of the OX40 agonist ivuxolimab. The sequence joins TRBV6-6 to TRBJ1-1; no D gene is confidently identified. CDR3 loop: CASSYPFGGEAFF. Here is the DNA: TGTGCCAGCAGTTACCCATTTGGAGGGGAAGCTTTCTTT.